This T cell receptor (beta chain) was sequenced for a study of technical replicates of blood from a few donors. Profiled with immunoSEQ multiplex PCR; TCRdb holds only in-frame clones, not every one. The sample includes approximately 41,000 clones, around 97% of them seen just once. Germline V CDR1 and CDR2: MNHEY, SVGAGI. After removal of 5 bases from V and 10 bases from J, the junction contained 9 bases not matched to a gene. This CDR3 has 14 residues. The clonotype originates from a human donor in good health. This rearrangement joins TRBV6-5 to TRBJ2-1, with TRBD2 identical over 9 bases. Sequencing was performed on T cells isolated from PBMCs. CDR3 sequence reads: CASSGSGRPVEQFF. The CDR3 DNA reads TGTGCCAGCAGTGGGAGCGGGAGGCCCGTCGAGCAGTTCTTC.